A single sample gave rise to the 30 T cell receptor beta chains below, sequenced in a study of shared clonotypes between healthy human individuals. Sequenced by immunoSEQ multiplex PCR; TCRdb stores in-frame clones only, minus some. The data show 2,500,000 or so clones, about nine tenths seen once. Input material: naive CD4+ T cells from PBMCs. The subset denotes: CD45RA+ positively selected. The receptor set was obtained from a man aged 18 to 29 in good health. Some clones in this sample may be carry-over from other donors' samples.

The CDR3 sequence: CASSLALAGPTEQFF. The CDR3 coding sequence is TGTGCCAGCAGTTTAGCCCTAGCGGGGCCTACTGAGCAGTTCTTC. The chain links TRBV28 to TRBJ2-1; 9 bases map to TRBD2. The CDR3 runs to 15 residues. Losses at the gene ends were 2 bases for V and 9 bases for J; bases not matched to a gene: 8. Germline CDR1 reads MDHEN; CDR2 reads SYDVKM.

This chain uses TRBV28 with TRBJ1-5, with D perhaps matching TRBD1 (5 bases). Trimming removed 5 bases from V and 4 bases from J, with 15 bases in between. The length of the CDR3 is 15 residues. Looked up from germline, CDR1 is MDHEN and CDR2 is SYDVKM. The CDR3 reads CASSPATAINQPQHF. CDR3 nucleotide sequence: TGTGCCAGCAGTCCTGCGACAGCAATAAATCAGCCCCAGCATTTT.

The table lists this clone with a count of one. The chain couples TRBV28 to TRBJ1-4; D unresolved. The ends were cut back, 6 bases at V and 7 bases at J, with 21 bases in the middle. The CDR3 length is 16 residues. Germline CDR1 MDHEN, CDR2 SYDVKM. The CDR3 DNA reads TGTGCCAGCAGCCCGGTGACCCCGGTCATGAGTGAAAAACTGTTTTTT. This codes for CASSPVTPVMSEKLFF.

Notes on this clone: The same CDR3 arises from other DNA sequences in this sample as well. CDR3 sequence: CAISELLAGGPDTQYF. CDR3 in DNA: TGTGCCATCAGTGAGCTACTAGCGGGAGGCCCAGATACGCAGTATTTT. The rearrangement joins TRBV10-3 to TRBJ2-3; 12 nucleotides agree with TRBD2. This CDR3 contains 16 residues. The germline V gene encodes CDR1 ENHRY and CDR2 SYGVKD. V dropped 2 bases and J dropped 4; count of bases not matched to a gene: 4.

This chain joins TRBV5-1 and TRBJ2-5, with TRBD2 matching over 9 bases. The V and J ends lost 4 bases and 4 bases, in that order; junction bases with no gene match: 11. This CDR3 spans 16 amino acids. Germline V CDR1 and CDR2: SGHRS, YFSETQ. The CDR3 sequence is CASSLSSGGRGETQYF. CDR3 in DNA: TGCGCCAGCAGCCTCAGCAGCGGGGGGCGGGGAGAGACCCAGTACTTC.

J is TRBJ2-1 and V is TRBV5-1, with a possible D match to TRBD1 (6 bases). The CDR3 runs 16 residues. Trimming left V 4 bases short and J 2 bases short, with 16 bases between. The germline gives CDR1 SGHRS, CDR2 YFSETQ. The CDR3 DNA reads TGCGCCAGCAGCATTTTCGTACAGGGCGCCTACAATGAGCAGTTCTTC. Amino acids: CASSIFVQGAYNEQFF.

The chain combines TRBV19 with TRBJ1-5; the D gene is possibly TRBD1 (6 bases). Trimming removed 6 bases from V and 2 bases from J, with 20 bases in between. The CDR3 spans 17 residues. Germline lookup yields CDR1 LNHDA and CDR2 SQIVND (reference sequence). CDR3 in amino acids: CASSIRARGAGNQPQHF. The CDR3 DNA sequence: TGTGCCAGTAGCATTAGGGCCAGGGGCGCGGGCAATCAGCCCCAGCATTTT. The full variable domain, in which reference TRBV19 and TRBJ1-5 provide the parts outside the CDR3, is DGGITQSPKYLFRKEGQNVTLSCEQNLNHDAMYWYRQDPGQGLRLIYYSQIVNDFQKGDIAEGYSVSREKKESFPLTVTSAQKNPTAFYLCASSIRARGAGNQPQHFGDGTRLSIL.

V and J are TRBV18 and TRBJ2-7, with a tentative D call TRBD2 (5 bases). The CDR3 runs 14 residues. Per germline, CDR1 KGHSH and CDR2 LQKENI. Trimming removed 2 bases at V and 4 bases at J, with 12 bases between. The CDR3, as DNA: TGTGCCAGCTCACCAAGGTCGGAGGTATACGAGCAGTACTTC. It specifies CASSPRSEVYEQYF. Supplemented by reference TRBV18 and TRBJ2-7, the full variable domain reads NAGVMQNPRHLVRRRGQEARLRCSPMKGHSHVYWYRQLPEEGLKFMVYLQKENIIDESGMPKERFSAEFPKEGPSILRIQQVVRGDSAAYFCASSPRSEVYEQYFGPGTRLTVT.

Only one count was recorded for this clone. The chain uses TRBV7-9 and TRBJ2-1; a possible D gene is TRBD1 (6 bases). Per the germline V gene, CDR1 is SEHNR and CDR2 is FQNEAQ (reference sequence). Deletions cut 5 bases from V and 7 bases from J, with 30 bases between. CDR3 length equals 19 residues. The CDR3 sequence: CASSPLQGASPSPLNEQFF. For the CDR3, the DNA is TGTGCCAGCAGCCCCCTACAGGGAGCATCCCCATCTCCTTTGAATGAGCAGTTCTTC. Full variable domain (outside the CDR3, taken from reference TRBV7-9 and TRBJ2-1): DTGVSQNPRHKITKRGQNVTFRCDPISEHNRLYWYRQTLGQGPEFLTYFQNEAQLEKSRLLSDRFSAERPKGSFSTLEIQRTEQGDSAMYLCASSPLQGASPSPLNEQFFGPGTRLTVL.

The chain recombines TRBV28 with TRBJ1-1, with 8 bases that match TRBD1. This CDR3 has 14 residues. Trimming removed 6 bases from V and 5 bases from J; junction bases left unmatched: 8. Germline V gene lookup returns CDR1 MDHEN and CDR2 SYDVKM. CDR3 nucleotide sequence: TGTGCCAGCAGCTCGGACAGGGTGACGACTGAAGCTTTCTTT. This encodes CASSSDRVTTEAFF.

This chain connects TRBV29-1 to TRBJ1-1, with D perhaps matching TRBD1 (6 bases). V was shortened by 3 bases and J by 1 base, with 9 bases between the two germline ends. The germline CDR1 and CDR2 sequences are SQVTM and ANQGSEA. This CDR3 comprises 13 residues. The CDR3 DNA is TGCAGCGTTGACAGGGGCTCGAACACTGAAGCTTTCTTT. It codes for CSVDRGSNTEAFF.

This chain joins TRBV7-9 and TRBJ2-1; no clear D. This CDR3 is built from 17 residues. V was shortened by 2 bases and J by 0 bases, with 14 bases between the two germline ends. Germline V gene sequence: CDR1 SEHNR, CDR2 FQNEAQ (reference sequence). CDR3 nucleotide sequence: TGTGCCAGCAGCTTATACGTCGGAAGGAGCTCCTACAATGAGCAGTTCTTC. This sequence encodes CASSLYVGRSSYNEQFF.

The rearrangement uses TRBV4-1 and TRBJ2-3; D may be TRBD1 (6 bases). Germline loops: CDR1 MGHRA, CDR2 YSYEKL. V was pared by 4 bases and J by 2 bases, with 10 bases between. The CDR3 has 14 residues. The CDR3 nucleotides read TGCGCCAGCAGCCTTCAGGGGAACACAGATACGCAGTATTTT. It specifies CASSLQGNTDTQYF.

This clone appeared a few times. J is TRBJ1-3 and V is TRBV11-2, with 9 bases aligning to TRBD1. The CDR3 is 16 residues long. V gave up 5 bases and J gave up 2 bases; unmatched junction bases: 7. Germline V gene data show CDR1 as SGHAT and CDR2 as FQNNGV. The CDR3 bases are TGTGCCAGCAGCCCCCCGGGACAGGGAGCTGGAAACACCATATATTTT. Protein: CASSPPGQGAGNTIYF.

The chain carries TRBV28 and TRBJ2-1, with 7 positions matching TRBD2. The V segment lost 5 bases and the J segment 2 bases; nucleotides outside the gene matches: 9. Per germline, CDR1 MDHEN and CDR2 SYDVKM. The CDR3 runs 16 residues. The CDR3 DNA reads as TGTGCCAGCAGTCCGAGCGGGGCGGGAGCCTACAATGAGCAGTTCTTC. This sequence encodes CASSPSGAGAYNEQFF. The full variable domain, in which reference TRBV28 and TRBJ2-1 provide the parts outside the CDR3, is DVKVTQSSRYLVKRTGEKVFLECVQDMDHENMFWYRQDPGLGLRLIYFSYDVKMKEKGDIPEGYSVSREKKERFSLILESASTNQTSMYLCASSPSGAGAYNEQFFGPGTRLTVL.

The V gene is TRBV2, the J gene TRBJ2-2; weak D call: TRBD2 (5 bases). Trimming cost V 4 bases and J 8 bases, with 8 bases left between them. CDR1 and CDR2 (germline): SNHLY, FYNNEI. The CDR3 has 12 residues. The CDR3 loop reads CASSGTRGELFF. The CDR3 DNA follows: TGTGCCAGCAGTGGTACTAGGGGGGAGCTGTTTTTT.

The V call is TRBV4-2, the J call TRBJ2-1, with 10 bases lining up with TRBD2. The V gene's germline CDR1 is LGHNA and CDR2 YNFKEQ. Losses at the gene ends were 4 bases for V and 7 bases for J; bases not matched to a gene: 31. This CDR3 has 23 residues. CDR3 loop: CASSRDGLAGVFVEAVGGNEQFF. The CDR3, as DNA: TGTGCCAGCAGCCGGGACGGGCTAGCGGGAGTTTTCGTCGAGGCCGTGGGGGGAAATGAGCAGTTCTTC.

The J gene is TRBJ2-7, the V gene TRBV6-1; D possibly corresponds to TRBD2 (6 bases). Trimming pared 7 bases from V and 3 bases from J, leaving 19 bases between. There are 15 residues in the CDR3. CDR1 MNHNS and CDR2 SASEGT come from the germline V gene. The CDR3 nucleotides are TGTGCCAGCAAACCAGCGGGTAGCTGGATCTACGAGCAGTACTTC. Translating it yields CASKPAGSWIYEQYF.

The chain links TRBV6-1 to TRBJ2-3; D is unclear. Trimming cost V 0 bases and J 6 bases, with 7 bases left between them. The V gene's germline CDR1 is MNHNS and CDR2 SASEGT. This CDR3 region has 13 residues. The CDR3 loop reads CASSEAAIDTQYF. The CDR3 nucleotides are TGTGCCAGCAGTGAAGCGGCGATCGATACGCAGTATTTT.

This chain links TRBV4-1 with TRBJ2-4; D gene unclear. Germline lookup yields CDR1 MGHRA and CDR2 YSYEKL. Trimming cost V 0 bases and J 8 bases, with 14 bases left between them. The CDR3 spans 15 residues. The CDR3 nucleotides read TGCGCCAGCAGCCAAGAAATGACCCCAATGGACATTCAGTACTTC. It yields the protein CASSQEMTPMDIQYF.

This clone came up a few times. J is TRBJ1-1 and V is TRBV4-1; no reliable D call. CDR3 size: 13 residues. The V gene lost 4 bases and the J gene lost 1 base, with 7 bases spanning the gap. Germline CDR1 reads MGHRA; CDR2 reads YSYEKL. CDR3 in amino acids: CASSRTENTEAFF. CDR3 in DNA: TGCGCCAGCAGCCGGACGGAGAACACTGAAGCTTTCTTT.

The chain carries TRBV27 and TRBJ2-7; D uncertain. Germline CDR1 and CDR2: MNHEY and SMNVEV (reference sequence). The CDR3 loop spans 14 amino acids. Trimming left V 6 bases short and J 6 bases short, with 18 bases between. CDR3 DNA sequence: TGTGCCAGCAGGAAGGAAGTACGCCAAGGCGAGCAGTACTTC. Translation: CASRKEVRQGEQYF.

The chain links TRBV5-1 to TRBJ1-4; the D is unclear. The germline V gene has CDR1 SGHRS and CDR2 YFSETQ. Trimming took 2 bases from V and 5 from J, leaving 7 bases between them. The CDR3 consists of 13 residues. The CDR3 DNA reads TGCGCCAGCAGCTTTGGAGGAAATGAAAAACTGTTTTTT. This gives the protein CASSFGGNEKLFF.

The J gene is TRBJ1-1, the V gene TRBV6-5, with 8 nucleotides matching TRBD1. Germline V lookup: CDR1 MNHEY, CDR2 SVGAGI. V lost 6 bases, J lost 4 bases, and 7 bases stayed unmatched. CDR3 length: 14 amino acids. DNA of the CDR3: TGTGCCAGCAGCCTGGGACAGGAGGGCACTGAAGCTTTCTTT. It codes for CASSLGQEGTEAFF.

This chain joins TRBV4-1 and TRBJ1-1, with unresolved D. Trimming removed 1 base from V and 0 bases from J, with 9 bases in between. This CDR3 spans 15 amino acids. Germline V gene data show CDR1 as MGHRA and CDR2 as YSYEKL. The CDR3 DNA sequence: TGCGCCAGCAGCCAAGGGGTCACTATGAACACTGAAGCTTTCTTT. This sequence encodes CASSQGVTMNTEAFF.

Here the CDR3 reads CASSLGGGLPPEQYF. CDR3 sequence (DNA): TGTGCCAGCAGCTTAGGGGGGGGCCTCCCCCCCGAGCAGTACTTC. The V call is TRBV11-2, the J call TRBJ2-7, with a weak D call TRBD2 (7 bases). The CDR3 contains 15 residues. Trimming stripped 1 base from V and 6 bases from J, with 16 bases between. Germline CDR1 and CDR2: SGHAT and FQNNGV.

The chain carries TRBV6-5 and TRBJ1-2; possibly TRBD1 for D (6 bases). Germline-derived CDR1 and CDR2 are MNHEY and SVGAGI. This CDR3 has 14 residues. Between the trimmed V and J ends, which lost 0 bases and 7 bases, there was a span of 12 bases. The CDR3 DNA reads TGTGCCAGCAGTTACTCCCAGGGGCGCGGTGGCTACACCTTC. Translated, it gives CASSYSQGRGGYTF.

The chain combines TRBV6-5 with TRBJ1-1, with D maybe TRBD1 (5 bases). Germline V gene lookup returns CDR1 MNHEY and CDR2 SVGAGI. V lost 10 bases and J lost 4, with 13 bases in between. This CDR3 has 12 residues. Here the CDR3 reads CAIRGVSTEAFF. The CDR3 DNA reads TGTGCCATCAGAGGGGTGAGCACTGAAGCTTTCTTT.

This clone appeared once. Additional DNA sequences in this sample encode the identical CDR3. The chain has TRBV5-1 and TRBJ2-3; D not resolved. CDR1 and CDR2 from the germline V gene are SGHRS and YFSETQ. Trimming left V 1 base short and J 1 base short, with 7 bases between. CDR3 length: 14 residues. The CDR3 DNA follows: TGCGCCAGCAGCTTGTCACCTGGCACAGATACGCAGTATTTT. This encodes CASSLSPGTDTQYF.

The chain is built from TRBV29-1 and TRBJ2-2, with TRBD2 matching 7 bases. This CDR3 has 14 amino acids. Unmatched junction bases numbered 7, after V lost 3 bases and J lost 6 bases. Germline CDR1 reads SQVTM; CDR2 reads ANQGSEA. CDR3 bases: TGCAGCGTTGATTTGGCTAGCGGTCCCGGGGAGCTGTTTTTT. Protein: CSVDLASGPGELFF.